This T cell receptor beta chain appears in the sequencing data of a study of blood T cell repertoires in COVID-19. Repertoires were generated with immunoSEQ multiplex PCR, while TCRdb's copy carries only in-frame clones and drops some. This repertoire shows over 100,000 clones, less than 90% found once; its top ten account for nearly 4%. V lost 5 bases and J lost 10, with 14 bases in between. The CDR3 is made up of 12 amino acids. The germline V gene encodes CDR1 MNHNY and CDR2 SVGAGI (reference sequence). The receptor was derived from a woman under 40 who had recovered from COVID-19. The sequencing input was PBMCs or T cells enriched from blood (not recorded which). The chain employs TRBV6-6 and TRBJ1-1, with D hard to call. For the CDR3, the DNA is TGTGCCAGCAGTACCCTTCGCCAGGTAGCTTTCTTT. Its protein product is CASSTLRQVAFF.